One and the same sample provided the 27 T cell receptor beta chains below, sequenced in a study of siplizumab effects on memory and regulatory T cells. Repertoires were generated with immunoSEQ multiplex PCR, while TCRdb's copy carries only in-frame clones and drops some. The table records tens of thousands of clones, 93% of them present only once. Material for sequencing was CD8+ T cells sorted from blood. These receptors were collected from a human donor in good health.

This CDR3 is CASSNDRGEGLNEKLFF. CDR3 coding DNA: TGTGCCAGCAGCAACGACAGGGGAGAGGGGCTTAATGAAAAACTGTTTTTT. The V gene is TRBV9, the J gene TRBJ1-4, with TRBD1 matching 8 bases. V lost 4 bases to trimming and J lost 4 bases; unmatched junction nucleotides: 12. CDR3 length equals 17 residues. Germline values: CDR1 SGDLS, CDR2 YYNGEE. Drawing the rest from reference TRBV9 and TRBJ1-4, the complete variable domain is DSGVTQTPKHLITATGQRVTLRCSPRSGDLSVYWYQQSLDQGLQFLIQYYNGEERAKGNILERFSAQQFPDLHSELNLSSLELGDSALYFCASSNDRGEGLNEKLFFGSGTQLSVL.

This clone was seen just once. The chain carries TRBV28 and TRBJ2-1, with 7 bases that match TRBD2. V shed 3 bases, J shed 6 bases, and the junction held 11 bases outside the gene matches. The CDR3 covers 16 residues. Germline assignment: CDR1 MDHEN and CDR2 SYDVKM. This CDR3 is CASSFSEGRVGNEQFF. CDR3 nucleotides: TGTGCCAGCAGTTTTTCAGAAGGGAGGGTAGGCAATGAGCAGTTCTTC.

The table lists this clone with a few counts. The chain uses TRBV9 and TRBJ1-5, with D unresolved. The V gene's germline CDR1 is SGDLS and CDR2 YYNGEE. Trimming removed 0 bases at V and 0 bases at J, with 7 bases between. The CDR3 consists of 15 residues. The CDR3 is CASSVDSDSNQPQHF. The CDR3 bases are TGTGCCAGCAGCGTAGACTCTGATAGCAATCAGCCCCAGCATTTT.

The rearrangement links TRBV4-3 to TRBJ1-3, with a possible D match to TRBD1 (5 bases). This CDR3 has 16 amino acids. V dropped 0 bases and J dropped 3 bases, with 12 bases sitting between them. Germline V CDR1 and CDR2: LGHNA, YSLEER. CDR3 nucleotide sequence: TGCGCCAGCAGCCAAGATAGAGGGGAGCGTGGAAACACCATATATTTT. This translates into CASSQDRGERGNTIYF.

The rearrangement links TRBV7-2 to TRBJ1-1; D remains ambiguous. V lost 3 bases and J 4 bases, leaving 9 bases between the germline ends. Germline-derived CDR1 and CDR2 are SGHTA and FQGNSA. The CDR3 consists of 13 residues. The CDR3 DNA is TGTGCCAGCAGCTTCCTGGCTGGCACTGAAGCTTTCTTT. Translating gives CASSFLAGTEAFF. Together with reference TRBV7-2 and TRBJ1-1, the CDR3 gives the full variable domain: GAGVSQSPSNKVTEKGKDVELRCDPISGHTALYWYRQSLGQGLEFLIYFQGNSAPDKSGLPSDRFSAERTGGSVSTLTIQRTQQEDSAVYLCASSFLAGTEAFFGQGTRLTVV.

The V gene is TRBV19, the J gene TRBJ2-7; D not certain. Germline V gene data show CDR1 as LNHDA and CDR2 as SQIVND (reference sequence). V was cut by 3 bases and J by 1 base, with 13 bases left in between. The CDR3 consists of 15 residues. CDR3 residues: CASSISLDGSYEQYF. CDR3 coding DNA: TGTGCCAGTAGTATTTCCTTGGACGGTTCCTACGAGCAGTACTTC.

The J gene is TRBJ2-5, the V gene TRBV5-4; D may be TRBD2 (5 bases). The end of the DNA fits TRBJ2-7 better, so the J call may be wrong. The CDR3 consists of 11 residues. CDR1 and CDR2 from the germline V gene are SGHNT and YYREEE (reference sequence). The CDR3, as DNA: TGTGCCAGCAGCGAGGGATACGAGCAGTACTTC. It specifies CASSEGYEQYF.

The chain uses TRBV6-5 and TRBJ1-5; the D is unclear. The CDR3 loop spans 13 amino acids. The germline gives CDR1 MNHEY, CDR2 SVGAGI. V was cut by 0 bases and J by 2 bases, with 2 bases left in between. The CDR3, as DNA: TGTGCCAGCAGTTACTCCCGCAATCAGCCCCAGCATTTT. Translation gives CASSYSRNQPQHF.

The chain employs TRBV4-1 and TRBJ2-1; TRBD1 aligns across 7 bases. Germline CDR1 reads MGHRA; CDR2 reads YSYEKL. The ends lost 0 bases at V and 4 bases at J; junction bases unmatched: 3. The CDR3 runs to 15 residues. The CDR3 coding sequence is TGCGCCAGCAGCCAAGAGAGGGGGCCGTACAATGAGCAGTTCTTC. It encodes CASSQERGPYNEQFF.

The V and J genes are TRBV6-5 and TRBJ2-7; perhaps D is TRBD1 or TRBD2 (6 bases each). Germline CDR1 and CDR2: MNHEY and SVGAGI. V gave up 2 bases and J gave up 3 bases, with 11 bases separating them. CDR3 length: 14 residues. The CDR3 protein is CASSYARGGYEQYF. The CDR3 bases are TGTGCCAGCAGTTACGCCAGGGGAGGCTACGAGCAGTACTTC.

V and J are TRBV4-1 and TRBJ1-1; D is unclear. V was clipped by 7 bases and J by 0 bases, with 9 bases between them. The CDR3 extends over 13 amino acids. The V gene's germline CDR1 is MGHRA and CDR2 YSYEKL. CDR3 sequence reads: CASIAEMNTEAFF. As DNA, the CDR3 is TGCGCCAGCATCGCCGAAATGAACACTGAAGCTTTCTTT.

The rearrangement links TRBV11-3 to TRBJ2-5; 7 bases align to TRBD2. The CDR3 has 13 residues. Germline loops: CDR1 SGHNT, CDR2 YENEEA. With V trimmed by 4 bases and J by 1 base, 0 bases remained unmatched. DNA for the CDR3: TGTGCCAGCAGCTCGGGGGGCCAAGAGACCCAGTACTTC. This gives the protein CASSSGGQETQYF.

The V and J genes are TRBV27 and TRBJ2-1; D call uncertain. This CDR3 has 17 residues. Per the germline V gene, CDR1 is MNHEY and CDR2 is SMNVEV (reference sequence). V was trimmed by 0 bases and J by 0 bases, leaving 12 bases between them. The CDR3 sequence: CASSLSSPRSSYNEQFF. The DNA of the CDR3 is TGTGCCAGCAGTTTATCGAGTCCCAGGAGCTCCTACAATGAGCAGTTCTTC.

The gene calls are TRBV11-1 and TRBJ2-7; 11 bases line up with TRBD1. This CDR3 contains 14 residues. Germline V gene sequence: CDR1 SGHAT, CDR2 FQDESV (reference sequence). Trimming cost V 7 bases and J 5 bases; bases outside gene matches: 7. CDR3 in amino acids: CASTVGQGADEQYF. CDR3 in DNA: TGTGCCAGCACCGTCGGACAGGGGGCCGACGAGCAGTACTTC.

J is TRBJ2-7 and V is TRBV27, with D tentatively TRBD2 (6 bases). This CDR3 is 16 amino acids long. V dropped 6 bases and J dropped 3 bases, with 21 bases sitting between them. Germline V gives CDR1 MNHEY, CDR2 SMNVEV (reference sequence). In nucleotides, the CDR3 is TGTGCCAGCAGCCTCCTCGGGACTCCTTTTGACTACGAGCAGTACTTC. Its protein product is CASSLLGTPFDYEQYF.

V is TRBV7-9 and J is TRBJ2-7, with TRBD1 matching 9 bases. Germline CDR1 is SEHNR and CDR2 is FQNEAQ (reference sequence). J was trimmed by 6 bases and V by 6 bases; bases with no gene match: 9. The CDR3 sequence is 14 residues long. CDR3 sequence: CASRSGTGKREQYF. The CDR3, as DNA: TGTGCCAGCAGGTCCGGGACAGGGAAGCGCGAGCAGTACTTC.

CDR3 amino acids: CASSLPGGGTDTQYF. Here the CDR3 DNA reads TGTGCCAGCAGTCTCCCTGGCGGGGGCACAGATACGCAGTATTTT. This chain joins TRBV6-5 and TRBJ2-3; D may be TRBD2 (6 bases). V gave up 5 bases and J gave up 1 base, with 13 bases separating them. There are 15 residues in the CDR3. CDR1 and CDR2 from the germline V gene are MNHEY and SVGAGI.

This clone was counted once. The chain has TRBV29-1 and TRBJ2-2; D unclear. The germline V and J ends were trimmed by 3 bases and 8 bases, with 16 bases remaining between them. Germline lookup yields CDR1 SQVTM and CDR2 ANQGSEA. This CDR3 contains 14 residues. The CDR3 spells CSVDGSREEGELFF. The CDR3 bases are TGCAGCGTTGATGGGTCCCGCGAGGAGGGGGAGCTGTTTTTT.

The chain uses TRBV29-1 and TRBJ1-3; maybe TRBD1 (6 bases). Deletions cut 1 base from V and 4 bases from J, with 14 bases between. Germline CDR1 SQVTM, CDR2 ANQGSEA. The CDR3 has 15 amino acids. CDR3 residues: CSVEGVGGSGNTIYF. In DNA, the CDR3 is TGCAGCGTTGAAGGGGTCGGGGGCTCCGGAAACACCATATATTTT.

The rearrangement links TRBV9 to TRBJ2-7; TRBD1 matches at 7 bases. V lost 4 bases, J lost 6 bases, and 13 bases stayed unmatched. From germline, CDR1 is SGDLS and CDR2 YYNGEE. This CDR3 comprises 15 residues. DNA of the CDR3: TGTGCCAGCAGCTCATCCGGGACAGCTTTGTTCGAGCAGTACTTC. This gives the protein CASSSSGTALFEQYF.

This clone has a single count. This chain uses TRBV7-9 with TRBJ1-1, with D unresolved. Germline V gives CDR1 SEHNR, CDR2 FQNEAQ (reference sequence). The CDR3 consists of 15 residues. The germline V and J ends were trimmed by 4 bases and 4 bases, with 16 bases remaining between them. In DNA form, the CDR3 reads TGTGCCAGCAGCTCCACGACCTACACCGTCACTGAAGCTTTCTTT. Amino acids: CASSSTTYTVTEAFF.

V gene TRBV5-1 combines with J gene TRBJ2-7, with TRBD1 identical over 7 bases. CDR1 and CDR2 (germline): SGHRS, YFSETQ. After removal of 0 bases from V and 4 bases from J, the junction contained 4 bases not matched to a gene. The CDR3 has 14 amino acids. CDR3 amino acids: CASSLAGTEYEQYF. The CDR3 nucleotides read TGCGCCAGCAGCTTGGCCGGGACAGAGTACGAGCAGTACTTC.

This chain links TRBV2 with TRBJ2-7; D is perhaps TRBD1 (6 bases). CDR3 length equals 14 residues. Per the germline V gene, CDR1 is SNHLY and CDR2 is FYNNEI. V shed 3 bases and J shed 3 bases, with 12 bases lying between them. Here the CDR3 reads CASSDKTGLYEQYF. The CDR3, as DNA: TGTGCCAGCAGTGATAAGACAGGCCTCTACGAGCAGTACTTC. The full variable domain, in which reference TRBV2 and TRBJ2-7 provide the parts outside the CDR3, is EPEVTQTPSHQVTQMGQEVILRCVPISNHLYFYWYRQILGQKVEFLVSFYNNEISEKSEIFDDQFSVERPDGSNFTLKIRSTKLEDSAMYFCASSDKTGLYEQYFGPGTRLTVT.

The genes are TRBV6-1 and TRBJ2-6; TRBD1 matches at 8 bases. The CDR3 length is 20 residues. In germline, CDR1 is MNHNS, CDR2 SASEGT. Trimming removed 2 bases from V and 0 bases from J; junction bases left unmatched: 12. The CDR3 spells CASSERRDRSLISGANVLTF. The CDR3 nucleotides are TGTGCCAGCAGTGAAAGAAGGGACAGGTCTTTGATCTCTGGGGCCAACGTCCTGACTTTC.

CDR3 bases: TGCGCCAGCAGCTTGTCTCCCCCTGCCTCGGTGAATGAGCAGTTCTTC. The encoded protein is CASSLSPPASVNEQFF. This chain connects TRBV5-1 to TRBJ2-1; D gene unclear. CDR1 and CDR2 (germline): SGHRS, YFSETQ. This CDR3 has 16 residues. Deletions cut 1 base from V and 7 bases from J, with 18 bases between.

The V and J genes are TRBV6-5 and TRBJ2-3; D is uncertain. Germline lookup yields CDR1 MNHEY and CDR2 SVGAGI. The germline V and J ends were trimmed by 4 bases and 0 bases, with 11 bases remaining between them. The CDR3 has 15 amino acids. CDR3 sequence reads: CASSSGSLSTDTQYF. The CDR3, as DNA: TGTGCCAGCAGTTCGGGCTCCCTAAGCACAGATACGCAGTATTTT.

The chain combines TRBV2 with TRBJ1-3, with 8 bases lining up with TRBD1. The CDR3 loop spans 16 amino acids. Germline CDR1 is SNHLY and CDR2 is FYNNEI. V lost 6 bases to trimming and J lost 2 bases; unmatched junction nucleotides: 9. CDR3 in amino acids: CASSGDRGVAGNTIYF. The DNA for the CDR3 is TGTGCCAGCAGCGGCGACAGGGGAGTTGCTGGAAACACCATATATTTT.